The present TCR beta chain was sequenced within a study of CD8 T cells in ankylosing spondylitis (TCRdb year 2017). In the study overall: T cell receptor beta repertoires were profiled in healthy donors and ankylosing spondylitis patients so that disease-linked TCR variants could be found. Peripheral blood was sampled, and synovial fluid was also collected from ankylosing spondylitis patients. The full study cohort was made up of under 30 ankylosing spondylitis patients and roughly 98 healthy donors.

The reads were generated on an Illumina HiSeq 2500. Quantitative 5'-RACE with molecular barcodes was the method used to prepare the TCR beta libraries. Per the original workflow: A new computational method, built on a probabilistic model of VDJ rearrangement, was used to identify disease-linked TCR variants. Using fastp trimming at Q25 and MiXCR clonotype assembly, TCRdb reanalyzed the public sequencing data and kept in-frame beta chains. For every CDR3 protein sequence, its rows merge into one entry that carries the most common genes and DNA. What appears here as the V and J calls and clone size reflects TCRdb's work, not the paper's. The sample has 150,000 to 250,000 distinct CDR3 sequences on record, 9.5% to 15% of them singletons. The top ten clonotypes cover about 15% of the sample. Of note for this clonotype: Its antigen target is currently unknown. Base qualities are not at hand, and no much larger clone is one base apart.

Reading the germline V gene gives CDR1 MNHEY and CDR2 SVGEGT. V is pared back by 2 bases and J by 4 bases, with 7 bases lying between the germline termini. From the cysteine up to the phenylalanine, the CDR3 has a length of 13 residues. The retained sequence is limited to the CDR3, 39 bases, with the frame set at the first base. Beyond this particular receptor, the publication reports: Some motif variants had previously been reported in the synovial fluid and blood of reactive arthritis patients, which suggests shared mechanisms of disease initiation. The disease-linked clones had a CD8+ phenotype and were found at relatively low frequencies in peripheral blood. Blood from ankylosing spondylitis patients appeared to be characterized by a TCR beta motif made up of under ten highly homologous amino acid variants. According to the report, matched synovial fluid samples from ankylosing spondylitis patients were significantly enriched for the disease-linked clones.

This clonotype originated in a male donor with ankylosing spondylitis or in good health (not recorded which). The rearrangement combines TRBV6-2 or TRBV6-3 with TRBJ2-3; D gene: possibly TRBD2, on 5 matching bases. The sample comprised blood, either unsorted or a sorted T cell fraction (not recorded which). The CDR3 amino acid sequence is: CASSYEGPDTQYF. The DNA sequence is given as TGTGCCAGCAGTTACGAGGGCCCAGATACGCAGTATTTT.